The 9 T cell receptor beta chains given below trace back to one sample, sequenced in a study of cytomegalovirus exposure and HLA in healthy donors (dated by TCRdb to 2016 to 2017). Library method: the immunoSEQ multiplex PCR assay. The multiplex PCR relied on a mix of 60 forward primers for TCR Vbeta segments and 13 reverse primers for TCR Jbeta segments. The clones in this table, taken by TCRdb from immuneACCESS, are in-frame only. Not every clone is retained; where verified, under half of the shortfall comes from an unresolved V gene, and the cause of the rest is unknown. The sample has around 87,000 clones on record, over 70% of them singletons. The top ten hold 1.2% of the sample. Input material: PBMCs. These receptor sequences come from a girl aged 2 to 10 in good health and CMV-seropositive.

The chain links TRBV9 to TRBJ1-2, with D possibly TRBD1 on 5 matching bases. The V end was cut by 4 bases, the J end by 6 bases, with 19 bases between. Per germline, CDR1 SGDLS and CDR2 YYNGEE. The CDR3 contains 15 residues. In DNA, the CDR3 is TGTGCCAGCAGCTTTTCTCTGGGGACTCCCCATGGCTACACCTTC. It translates to CASSFSLGTPHGYTF.

The V and J genes are TRBV2 and TRBJ1-1; a weak D match, TRBD1 (6 bases). Trimming cost V 6 bases and J 2 bases, with 16 bases left between them. Looked up from germline, CDR1 is SNHLY and CDR2 is FYNNEI. This CDR3 contains 15 residues. DNA of the CDR3: TGTGCCAGCAGCCTGGTACAGGGCACCAACACTGAAGCTTTCTTT. Its protein product is CASSLVQGTNTEAFF.

This chain links TRBV28 with TRBJ1-1, with a tentative D call TRBD1 (5 bases). CDR1 MDHEN and CDR2 SYDVKM come from the germline V gene. The CDR3 has 14 amino acids. V lost 3 bases, J lost 0 bases, and 8 bases lay in between. The CDR3 protein is CASSLPGLNTEAFF. CDR3 DNA sequence: TGTGCCAGCAGTTTGCCAGGGCTGAACACTGAAGCTTTCTTT.

As for this clone: A read error may account for a junction end that differs from germline. The chain recombines TRBV6-1 with TRBJ2-7; D remains ambiguous. This CDR3 has 15 amino acids. CDR1 and CDR2 (germline): MNHNS, SASEGT. The CDR3 sequence is CANSEVALGSYEQYF. The CDR3 DNA reads TGTGCCAACAGTGAAGTGGCTCTTGGCTCCTACGAGCAGTACTTC.

The chain combines TRBV15 with TRBJ1-5, with unresolved D. The CDR3 consists of 16 residues. Trimming took off 0 bases at V and 2 bases at J, with 11 bases between the two ends. Germline CDR1 LNHNV, CDR2 YYDKDF (reference sequence). This chain's CDR3 is CATSREAGSGNQPQHF. CDR3 DNA sequence: TGTGCCACCAGCAGAGAGGCCGGGAGCGGCAATCAGCCCCAGCATTTT.

This chain links TRBV5-1 with TRBJ2-7; 7 bases are shared with TRBD1. This CDR3 spans 14 amino acids. Trimming at V came to 0 bases and at J to 6 bases, leaving 6 bases not matched to a gene. The germline gives CDR1 SGHRS, CDR2 YFSETQ. The DNA of the CDR3 is TGCGCCAGCAGCTTGGATAGGGGGCATTTCGAGCAGTACTTC. It specifies CASSLDRGHFEQYF.

J is TRBJ2-1 and V is TRBV27; 8 positions agree with TRBD1. CDR3 length equals 12 residues. CDR1 is MNHEY and CDR2 is SMNVEV in the germline V gene (reference sequence). The J segment lost 9 bases and the V segment lost 6 bases, leaving 4 bases of the junction unmatched. The CDR3 DNA sequence: TGTGCCAGCAGCCAGGGGGCGGGTGAGCAGTTCTTC. It codes for CASSQGAGEQFF.

This chain uses TRBV27 with TRBJ1-2; D is possibly TRBD1 (6 bases). This CDR3 is 12 amino acids long. Trimming cost V 5 bases and J 7 bases, with 11 bases left between them. CDR1 is MNHEY, CDR2 SMNVEV, per germline (reference sequence). The chain's CDR3 is CASSQTGSGYTF. The CDR3 region has the DNA TGTGCCAGCAGTCAAACAGGGAGTGGCTACACCTTC.

The rearrangement links TRBV30 to TRBJ1-1; TRBD1 matches 7 bases. The V segment lost 4 bases and the J segment 11 bases; nucleotides outside the gene matches: 25. The CDR3 loop spans 17 amino acids. Germline CDR1 is GTSNPN and CDR2 is SVGIG (reference sequence). The CDR3 here is CAWTIVPPGQRMIRAFF. CDR3 sequence (DNA): TGTGCCTGGACAATAGTGCCTCCGGGACAGAGGATGATCAGGGCTTTCTTT.